This T cell receptor (beta chain) was retrieved from a study of blood T cell repertoires in COVID-19. Overall study: COVID-19 samples from acute and convalescent phases originated in the United States, Italy and Spain. From T cells, B-cell-depleted T cells, or PBMCs came the material, which was cDNA or gDNA.

This clone was seen once. The authors' processing: Estimated nucleated cell counts came from reference gene primer amplification. Sequencing was performed with immunoSEQ multiplex PCR; in TCRdb, only in-frame clones are kept and a portion is missing. For V, J and clone size, that table is used; D and trimming come from the DNA. The sample records 200,000 to 250,000 clones, 88% being singletons. Specimen: peripheral blood. This receptor was identified in a woman in her fifties or sixties with acute or convalescent COVID-19.

CDR3 loop: CASSPRLAQPYEQYF. The CDR3, as DNA: TGTGCCAGCAGCCCTCGACTAGCGCAACCCTACGAGCAGTACTTC. This chain links TRBV9 with TRBJ2-7; the match to TRBD2 covers 8 bases. V was clipped by 4 bases and J by 2 bases; unmatched bases: 8. This CDR3 is built from 15 residues. In germline, CDR1 is SGDLS, CDR2 YYNGEE. The entire variable domain, with the rest obtained from reference TRBV9 and TRBJ2-7, is as follows: DSGVTQTPKHLITATGQRVTLRCSPRSGDLSVYWYQQSLDQGLQFLIQYYNGEERAKGNILERFSAQQFPDLHSELNLSSLELGDSALYFCASSPRLAQPYEQYFGPGTRLTVT.